This entry concerns a single T cell receptor (beta chain). This record belongs to a study of T-cell reconstitution after alpha-beta-depleted transplantation in children. Unique molecular identifiers were built into the TCRbeta library. TCRdb independently ran MiXCR on the PCR reads; one entry per CDR3 protein. The profile shows about 980,000 distinct CDR3 sequences, under 30% of them singletons. The TCR sequence derives from a boy younger than two who had a stem cell transplant for SCID, so the T cells may come from the graft donor. This sample comprised PBMCs, mostly from graft donor cells, obtained 360 days after TCRalphabeta/CD19-depleted stem cell transplant.

For the CDR3, the DNA is TGTGCCAGCAGGGTGGACAGGGCTTGGGGTTCCTACAATGAGCAGTTCTTC. Residues: CASRVDRAWGSYNEQFF. This rearrangement joins TRBV25-1 to TRBJ2-1, with 8 bases lining up with TRBD1. The CDR3 has 17 residues. The V gene end was trimmed by 6 bases and the J gene end by 1 base; junction bases not matched to a gene: 11. Germline V gives CDR1 MGHDK, CDR2 SYGVNS.